A selection of T cell receptor beta chains follows, all from one sample in a study of identical twins. One entry per CDR3 protein, called by TCRdb with MiXCR from the 5' RACE reads. In the table there are about 520,000 distinct CDR3 sequences, 20% to 25% of which are singletons. The data were also submitted as part of a second study, on T cells expressing NK-cell markers.

Input material: CD4+ T cells sorted from blood. Source of these receptors: a woman in her late teens or twenties in good health. The CDR3 runs from the conserved cysteine through the conserved F or W. D genes are given only for firm matches. Where a row states a size, it is once, few, many or the class of an expanded clone; other rows omit it.

V gene	D gene	clone size	J gene	CDR3 DNA	CDR3 protein
TRBV29-1	NA	NA	TRBJ1-1	TGCAGCGTTGGGAGTTGGGGGAGGAACACTGAAGCTTTCTTT	CSVGSWGRNTEAFF
TRBV5-1	NA	NA	TRBJ2-3	TGCGCCAGCAGCTTGGGGGATTTACAGTCCACAGATACGCAGTATTTT	CASSLGDLQSTDTQYF
TRBV12-3/TRBV12-4	TRBD1	once	TRBJ1-5	TGTGCCAGCAGCACGGGGCAGGGGGCTTTAAGACAGCCCCAGCATTTT	CASSTGQGALRQPQHF
TRBV3-1	NA	many	TRBJ1-2	TGTGCCAGCAGCTCCGACAATAGCTATGGCTACACCTTC	CASSSDNSYGYTF
TRBV7-2	NA	NA	TRBJ1-1	TGTGCCAGCAGGTGGGGGGGACTTGGCCCGGCTTTCTTT	CASRWGGLGPAFF
TRBV11-2	TRBD2	NA	TRBJ2-1	TGTGCCAGCAGCTTATCGACGGGGGGACACAATGAGCAGTTCTTC	CASSLSTGGHNEQFF
TRBV20-1	NA	few	TRBJ1-2	TGCAGTGCTAGAGGTGGTTCTCGAGGCTACACCTTC	CSARGGSRGYTF
TRBV12-3/TRBV12-4	TRBD2	NA	TRBJ2-7	TGTGCCAGCAGTTTACTCGGGGGGATCGGGGCCTACGAGCAGTACTTC	CASSLLGGIGAYEQYF
TRBV7-3	NA	few	TRBJ2-1	TGTGCCAGCAGCGCCTCACCCGCCTACAATGAGCAGTTCTTC	CASSASPAYNEQFF
TRBV7-2	NA	NA	TRBJ1-3	TGTGCCAGCAGCCCCACGGAGAACACCATATATTTT	CASSPTENTIYF
TRBV21-1	NA	NA	TRBJ1-1	TGTGCCAGCACTTACAGGGGATGGTACCCTGAAGCTTTCTTT	CASTYRGWYPEAFF
TRBV9	NA	few	TRBJ1-2	TGTGCCAGCAGCGTAGACAGCGGCTACACCTTC	CASSVDSGYTF
TRBV7-9	TRBD1	NA	TRBJ2-3	TGTGCCAGCAAACAGGGGGCTGGGGATACGCAGTATTTT	CASKQGAGDTQYF
TRBV7-2	TRBD2	many	TRBJ2-5	TGTGCCAGCAGCTTTTTTCCAGCGGGGGGTGAGACCCAGTACTTC	CASSFFPAGGETQYF
TRBV11-1	NA	NA	TRBJ2-1	TGTGCCAGCCGATTCTCTCGGGGGCCATTTCCCTACAATGAGCAGTTCTTC	CASRFSRGPFPYNEQFF
TRBV18	NA	once	TRBJ2-7	TGTGCCAGCTCACCTCTCGCGGGATCCTCCTACGAGCAGTACTTC	CASSPLAGSSYEQYF
TRBV6-5	NA	many	TRBJ2-3	TGTGCCAGCAGTTACTCGAGGGACCCTGGAGATACGCAGTATTTT	CASSYSRDPGDTQYF
TRBV10-3	NA	NA	TRBJ2-3	TGTGCCATCAGTGAGCCCCTTAGGAGCACAGATACGCAGTATTTT	CAISEPLRSTDTQYF
TRBV9	TRBD1	once	TRBJ2-6	TGTGCCAGCAGCGCCTGGACAGGGTCCTCTGGGGCCAACGTCCTGACTTTC	CASSAWTGSSGANVLTF
TRBV5-1	TRBD2	NA	TRBJ2-3	TGCGCCAGCAGCTTGGGGACTAGCGGAGGGGATACGCAGTATTTT	CASSLGTSGGDTQYF
TRBV5-1	TRBD1	NA	TRBJ2-3	TGCGCCAGCAGCTTGGCGTCCGACAGCAGGGGGACAGATACGCAGTATTTT	CASSLASDSRGTDTQYF
TRBV29-1	NA	many	TRBJ1-2	TGCAGCGTGGCTCGGACAGCCCCGTATGGCTACACCTTC	CSVARTAPYGYTF
TRBV5-5	TRBD1	NA	TRBJ2-7	TGTGCCAGCAGGCTGAGGACAGGGCGATCCTACGAGCAGTACTTC	CASRLRTGRSYEQYF
TRBV20-1	NA	NA	TRBJ2-3	TGCAGTGCTATCCGGGGGCTAGGAGGGGATACGCAGTATTTT	CSAIRGLGGDTQYF
TRBV6-1	NA	NA	TRBJ2-7	TGTGCCAGCAGCCCCCAAGGCCTGCCTACCTACGAGCAGTACTTC	CASSPQGLPTYEQYF
TRBV3-1	NA	NA	TRBJ2-1	TGTGCCAGCAGCCCGCTCTACAATGAGCAGTTCTTC	CASSPLYNEQFF
TRBV5-1	TRBD2	few	TRBJ2-1	TGCGCCGGACAAGATGGGCGGGAGTTTAGGTACAATGAGCAGTTCTTC	CAGQDGREFRYNEQFF
TRBV6-1	NA	NA	TRBJ2-5	TGTGCCAGCAGTGAAGGACCGAACTCCGAGACCCAGTACTTC	CASSEGPNSETQYF
TRBV12-3/TRBV12-4	NA	many	TRBJ2-7	TGTGCCAGCAGTTTAGACTGGACCTCTATGTACTTC	CASSLDWTSMYF
TRBV7-2	NA	few	TRBJ2-7	TGTGCCAGCAGCTTATCGGGGGATCGTCCTAGCTCCTACGAGCAGTACTTC	CASSLSGDRPSSYEQYF
TRBV5-1	NA	NA	TRBJ1-2	TGCGCCAGCAGCTTCCAGTCTAACTATGGCTACACCTTC	CASSFQSNYGYTF
TRBV5-5	NA	NA	TRBJ1-2	TGTGCCAGCAGGGCGGCAGGGACCTATGGCTACACCTTC	CASRAAGTYGYTF